Below, 20 T cell receptor beta chains from the same sample are listed, as sequenced in a study of early T cells in non-severe SARS-CoV-2 infection. From the 5' RACE reads, TCRdb called clonotypes with MiXCR, one entry per CDR3 protein. Of some 96,000 distinct CDR3 sequences listed, 9.5% to 11% are singletons. The sequences come from whole blood, collected at baseline. The receptors were gathered from an adult who was a healthcare worker with PCR-confirmed SARS-CoV-2 infection or an uninfected control (not recorded which).

This clonotype was observed a few times. CDR3 nucleotides: TGTGCCAGCAGACCCACTACTTCTCGGATTCGGACCGATACGCAGTATTTT. Protein product: CASRPTTSRIRTDTQYF. This rearrangement joins TRBV11-2 to TRBJ2-3, with D unclear. Germline CDR1 SGHAT, CDR2 FQNNGV. CDR3 length: 17 residues. V dropped 6 bases and J dropped 6 bases, with 25 bases sitting between them.

This clonotype was counted a few times. The V gene is TRBV18, the J gene TRBJ1-1; D is unclear. The CDR3 loop spans 16 amino acids. Germline CDR1 and CDR2: KGHSH and LQKENI. Trimming left V 0 bases short and J 1 base short, with 12 bases between. CDR3 nucleotides: TGTGCCAGCTCACCACCGGTCGCAGCCGAGAACACTGAAGCTTTCTTT. Its translation: CASSPPVAAENTEAFF.

This clonotype was counted at least ten times. V is TRBV6-5 and J is TRBJ1-4; 7 nucleotides agree with TRBD1. The J segment lost 5 bases and the V segment lost 6 bases, leaving 6 bases of the junction unmatched. The CDR3 is made up of 14 amino acids. Germline V gene data show CDR1 as MNHEY and CDR2 as SVGAGI. In DNA, the CDR3 is TGTGCCAGCAGCCCGGACAGGCTAAATGAAAAACTGTTTTTT. It encodes CASSPDRLNEKLFF.

The table lists this clonotype with many counts. The V gene is TRBV5-1, the J gene TRBJ1-1; 11 bases are a match to TRBD1. The trim removed 4 bases at V and 10 bases at J, leaving 3 bases unmatched. The CDR3 extends over 12 amino acids. CDR1 is SGHRS and CDR2 is YFSETQ in the germline V gene. CDR3 region: CASSTDRGRAFF. CDR3 coding DNA: TGCGCCAGCAGCACGGACAGGGGGCGAGCTTTCTTT.

The chain joins TRBV7-3 to TRBJ2-2; 8 positions match TRBD2. CDR1 is SGHTA and CDR2 is FQGTGA in the germline V gene. Trimming took 5 bases from V and 6 from J; bases not matched to a gene: 14. CDR3 size: 17 residues. CDR3 sequence: CASSRTSDSGAAGELFF. CDR3 in DNA: TGTGCCAGCAGCCGCACTAGCGATAGCGGGGCGGCCGGGGAGCTGTTTTTT.

There are a few counts of this clonotype. The rearrangement joins TRBV6-2 or TRBV6-3 to TRBJ2-2; 11 nucleotides agree with TRBD2. CDR3 size: 18 residues. Germline values: CDR1 MNHEY, CDR2 SVGEGT. V lost 0 bases, J lost 3 bases, and 6 bases stayed unmatched. The CDR3 here is CASSYSSGRAGDTGELFF. The DNA for the CDR3 is TGTGCCAGCAGTTACTCTAGCGGGAGGGCCGGAGACACCGGGGAGCTGTTTTTT.

This clonotype occurred many times. In DNA, the CDR3 is TGTGCCAGCAGCTTTAGTGGCTCCACACAAGAGACCCAGTACTTC. Amino acids: CASSFSGSTQETQYF. The chain is built from TRBV7-6 and TRBJ2-5; D gene ambiguous. Trimming pared 3 bases from V and 2 bases from J, leaving 13 bases between. The CDR3 has 15 residues. In germline, CDR1 is SGHVS, CDR2 FNYEAQ.

Many counts were recorded for this clonotype. The J gene is TRBJ2-3, the V gene TRBV7-9; no clear D gene. Per the germline V gene, CDR1 is SEHNR and CDR2 is FQNEAQ (reference sequence). This CDR3 is 12 amino acids long. With 0 bases removed from V and 6 bases from J, the gap between germline ends came to 4 bases. The CDR3, as DNA: TGTGCCAGCAGCTTAGCGGAGGATACGCAGTATTTT. It is translated as CASSLAEDTQYF.

This clonotype was seen repeatedly, ten times or more. This chain links TRBV7-9 with TRBJ1-1; D uncertain. The CDR3 spans 13 residues. V was trimmed by 3 bases and J by 3 bases, leaving 8 bases between them. CDR1 and CDR2 from the germline V gene are SEHNR and FQNEAQ (reference sequence). CDR3 in DNA: TGTGCCAGCAGCTTTTCGAGGGACACTGAAGCTTTCTTT. Translating gives CASSFSRDTEAFF.

The table lists this clonotype with a few counts. The chain carries TRBV3-1 and TRBJ2-3; 7 bases match TRBD2. V lost 2 bases and J lost 1; bases outside the gene matches: 9. The CDR3 totals 17 residues. Germline-derived CDR1 and CDR2 are LGHDT and YNNKEL (reference sequence). CDR3 bases: TGTGCCAGCAGCCAACGGAGCGGGGTGGGTGGCACAGATACGCAGTATTTT. It is translated as CASSQRSGVGGTDTQYF.

The genes are TRBV29-1 and TRBJ2-2; D perhaps matches TRBD1 (6 bases). The V gene lost 4 bases and the J gene lost 0 bases, with 9 bases spanning the gap. This CDR3 has 14 amino acids. Germline V gene sequence: CDR1 SQVTM, CDR2 ANQGSEA. CDR3 region: CSVATGTNTGELFF. CDR3 in DNA: TGCAGCGTTGCCACAGGGACGAACACCGGGGAGCTGTTTTTT.

This clonotype was seen more than once but under ten times. The chain links TRBV19 to TRBJ1-1, with TRBD1 as a possible D gene (5 bases). This CDR3 has 14 amino acids. Germline V gives CDR1 LNHDA, CDR2 SQIVND (reference sequence). V lost 8 bases and J 0 bases, leaving 13 bases between the germline ends. The CDR3 DNA follows: TGTGCCAGTGATAAAGGGGCGCTGAACACTGAAGCTTTCTTT. It specifies CASDKGALNTEAFF.

The chain uses TRBV11-3 and TRBJ2-7; tentatively, D is TRBD2 (6 bases). The CDR3 covers 14 residues. The germline gives CDR1 SGHNT, CDR2 YENEEA. V was clipped by 1 base and J by 2 bases, with 9 bases between them. The CDR3 sequence: CASSLGGNPYEQYF. Written as DNA, the CDR3 is TGTGCCAGCAGCTTAGGCGGGAACCCCTACGAGCAGTACTTC.

Many counts were recorded for this clonotype. V gene TRBV15 combines with J gene TRBJ2-7, with D perhaps matching TRBD1 (6 bases). V lost 0 bases, J lost 4 bases, and 10 bases lay in between. Looked up from germline, CDR1 is LNHNV and CDR2 is YYDKDF (reference sequence). This CDR3 spans 14 amino acids. The CDR3: CATSRDRGKYEQYF. DNA of the CDR3: TGTGCCACCAGCAGAGACAGGGGAAAGTACGAGCAGTACTTC.

This clonotype was picked up a small number of times. The chain employs TRBV7-2 and TRBJ2-7; 8 nucleotides match TRBD1. Germline V gives CDR1 SGHTA, CDR2 FQGNSA. Trimming at V came to 3 bases and at J to 1 base, leaving 8 bases not matched to a gene. This CDR3 is built from 16 residues. CDR3 nucleotide sequence: TGTGCCAGCAGCTTCTCGACAGGGGCCCCATCCTACGAGCAGTACTTC. This gives the protein CASSFSTGAPSYEQYF.

This clonotype was seen ten or more times. Here the CDR3 reads CASSAPGLAYTGELFF. CDR3 sequence (DNA): TGTGCCAGCAGCGCACCGGGACTAGCGTACACCGGGGAGCTGTTTTTT. The chain carries TRBV7-9 and TRBJ2-2; TRBD2 agrees at 10 bases. The CDR3 length is 16 residues. The junction had 6 bases not matched to a gene; V was cut back by 5 bases and J by 3 bases. The V gene's germline CDR1 is SEHNR and CDR2 FQNEAQ (reference sequence).

The CDR3: CASSRVSTEAFF. CDR3 DNA sequence: TGTGCCAGCAGTCGAGTGTCCACTGAAGCTTTCTTT. The chain employs TRBV6-6 and TRBJ1-1; D remains ambiguous. V shed 5 bases and J shed 4 bases, with 8 bases lying between them. The CDR3 covers 12 residues. Germline assignment: CDR1 MNHNY and CDR2 SVGAGI (reference sequence).

This clonotype was detected many times. This rearrangement joins TRBV7-2 to TRBJ1-5; D perhaps matches TRBD1 (6 bases). This CDR3 spans 16 amino acids. Germline CDR1 and CDR2: SGHTA and FQGNSA. Trimming shortened V by 3 bases and J by 1 base, and 13 bases separated the two germline ends. The CDR3 reads CASSLAGEGSNQPQHF. CDR3 coding DNA: TGTGCCAGCAGCTTGGCAGGGGAGGGGAGCAATCAGCCCCAGCATTTT.

This clonotype has more than one count but fewer than ten. This chain uses TRBV9 with TRBJ2-2, with D perhaps TRBD2 (5 bases). The germline gives CDR1 SGDLS, CDR2 YYNGEE. The CDR3 is 15 residues long. V was shortened by 0 bases and J by 9 bases, with 15 bases between the two germline ends. CDR3 coding DNA: TGTGCCAGCAGCGTAGGAGGAGGATTAGGCCGGGAGCTGTTTTTT. Translated, it gives CASSVGGGLGRELFF. Full variable domain (rest looked up from reference TRBV9 and TRBJ2-2): DSGVTQTPKHLITATGQRVTLRCSPRSGDLSVYWYQQSLDQGLQFLIQYYNGEERAKGNILERFSAQQFPDLHSELNLSSLELGDSALYFCASSVGGGLGRELFFGEGSRLTVL.

This clonotype has just a few counts. The chain recombines TRBV7-9 with TRBJ2-7, with 10 bases aligning to TRBD1. This CDR3 has 15 residues. J gave up 7 bases and V 2 bases, and 8 bases lay outside the gene matches. Germline CDR1 SEHNR, CDR2 FQNEAQ (reference sequence). The CDR3 DNA reads as TGTGCCAGCAGCTTAAGCGGGACAGGGGCCCTGGAGCAGTACTTC. The encoded protein is CASSLSGTGALEQYF.